The rows below give T cell receptor beta chains drawn from one sample of a study of T cell responses to AZD1222 COVID-19 vaccine. Sequencing used immunoSEQ multiplex PCR; TCRdb keeps in-frame clones, though not all of them. The table records 150,000 or so clones, about 90% of them present only once. This sample comprised peripheral blood, obtained 28 days after the second AZD1222 dose. Receptors originate from an adult who received the AZD1222 COVID-19 vaccine. The CDR3 runs from the conserved cysteine through the conserved F or W. D genes are given only for firm matches. Only part of the rows carry a size: once, few, many, or a class if the clone is expanded.

V	J	D	size	CDR3	DNA
TRBV7-8	TRBJ1-5	TRBD1	.	CASSLGQLPTNNQPQHF	TGTGCCAGCAGCCTGGGACAGCTGCCCACTAACAATCAGCCCCAGCATTTT
TRBV5-1	TRBJ2-2	TRBD2	.	CASSTETSGSGELFF	TGCGCCAGCAGTACCGAGACTAGCGGTTCCGGGGAGCTGTTTTTT
TRBV11-3	TRBJ2-3	TRBD2	.	CASSETSGDLTDTQYF	TGTGCCAGCAGCGAGACTAGCGGGGATCTCACAGATACGCAGTATTTT
TRBV7-9	TRBJ1-1	.	.	CASSLAREVSEAFF	TGTGCCAGCAGCTTAGCCCGGGAAGTAAGTGAAGCTTTCTTT
TRBV7-2	TRBJ2-5	TRBD2	.	CASSLGLAGQETQYF	TGTGCCAGCAGCTTAGGACTAGCGGGACAAGAGACCCAGTACTTC
TRBV3-1/TRBV3-2	TRBJ1-6	.	few	CASSQDQYNSPLHF	TGTGCCAGCAGCCAGGACCAATATAATTCACCCCTCCACTTT
TRBV6-6	TRBJ2-7	.	few	CASIRDHEQYF	TGTGCCAGCATCAGGGACCACGAGCAGTACTTC
TRBV30	TRBJ1-1	.	.	CAWSVRRGTEAFF	TGTGCCTGGAGTGTACGCCGGGGCACTGAAGCTTTCTTT
TRBV2	TRBJ2-7	TRBD1	.	CASSEGRDRGYF	TGTGCCAGCAGTGAAGGGAGGGACAGGGGGTACTTC
TRBV28	TRBJ1-2	.	.	CASSSFTVWGRGYTF	TGTGCCAGCAGTTCCTTCACGGTGTGGGGGCGTGGCTACACCTTC
TRBV18	TRBJ2-7	.	few	CASSPGGQPYEQYF	TGTGCCAGCTCACCAGGCGGACAGCCCTACGAGCAGTACTTC
TRBV6-5	TRBJ1-3	.	.	CASSYSMALSGNTIYF	TGTGCCAGCAGTTACAGCATGGCCCTCTCTGGAAACACCATATATTTT
TRBV5-4	TRBJ2-7	.	.	CASAPRGGQPYEQYF	TGTGCCAGCGCCCCCCGCGGGGGACAACCCTACGAGCAGTACTTC
TRBV5-1	TRBJ2-7	.	.	CASSLEAGQYF	TGCGCCAGCAGCTTGGAGGCCGGGCAGTACTTC
TRBV6-5	TRBJ1-6	TRBD1	.	CASSPDRVSPLHF	TGTGCCAGCAGTCCGGACAGGGTTTCACCCCTCCACTTT
TRBV20-1	TRBJ1-2	.	.	CLVPDYGYTF	TGCCTCGTCCCAGACTATGGCTACACCTTC
TRBV7-9	TRBJ2-1	.	.	CASSQYSYNEQFF	TGTGCCAGCAGCCAGTACTCCTACAATGAGCAGTTCTTC
TRBV7-9	TRBJ2-7	.	.	CASSSTSYEQYF	TGTGCCAGCAGCTCCACTAGCTACGAGCAGTACTTC
TRBV5-1	TRBJ2-1	TRBD2	.	CASSLDVLAGGHEQFF	TGCGCCAGCAGCTTGGACGTCCTAGCGGGGGGGCATGAGCAGTTCTTC
TRBV7-2	TRBJ1-2	TRBD1	.	CASSLTSQGTGYTF	TGTGCCAGCAGCTTAACCTCACAGGGGACTGGCTACACCTTC
TRBV12-5	TRBJ1-1	.	.	CASGANTEAFF	TGTGCTAGTGGGGCGAACACTGAAGCTTTCTTT
TRBV18	TRBJ2-3	.	once	CASSPQGEHTDTQYF	TGTGCCAGCTCACCACAGGGGGAGCACACAGATACGCAGTATTTT
TRBV11-2	TRBJ1-1	.	.	CASSPSGSYMNTEAFF	TGTGCCAGCAGCCCCTCGGGGAGCTACATGAACACTGAAGCTTTCTTT
TRBV2	TRBJ2-5	.	.	CASRRNRESETQYF	TGTGCCAGCAGGCGGAACCGTGAATCGGAGACCCAGTACTTC
TRBV5-1	TRBJ1-2	TRBD1	.	CASSLGTGGNYGYTF	TGCGCCAGCAGCCTCGGGACAGGGGGTAACTATGGCTACACCTTC
TRBV15	TRBJ2-3	TRBD2	once	CATSSTAGGFTDTQYF	TGTGCCACCAGTTCCACAGCGGGGGGGTTCACAGATACGCAGTATTTT
TRBV28	TRBJ2-1	TRBD2	.	CASSSTGTSAHSYNEQFF	TGTGCCAGCAGTTCCACCGGGACTAGCGCCCACTCCTACAATGAGCAGTTCTTC
TRBV27	TRBJ2-7	.	.	CASSLRGDSYEQYF	TGTGCCAGCAGTTTGCGCGGGGACTCCTACGAGCAGTACTTC
TRBV11-3	TRBJ2-5	.	.	CASSPPGVGETQYF	TGTGCCAGCAGCCCCCCAGGGGTGGGGGAGACCCAGTACTTC